This T cell receptor beta chain was recovered during a study of T cells expressing NK-cell markers. This clonotype shows up as medium-sized by frequency. The antigen is unknown. Study conclusions and caveats: A range of about 1.0-8% of CD8+ T cells consisted of dominant NKG2C+ clonotypes in roughly 6 donors.

Beta-chain TCR cDNA was generated via 5'RACE template switching with UMIs. With the 5' RACE reads reprocessed, TCRdb shows one record per CDR3 protein and no DNA. The table gives around 21,000 distinct CDR3 sequences; the top ten clones make up roughly 61% of it. The TCR originated in a man aged 18-75 years in good health. The specimen sequenced was blood T cells: a sorted CD56 or NKG2C T cell subset, CD4+ or CD8+ T cells, or bulk PBMC T cells (not recorded which).

The CDR3 spells CASSQAHGVSEQYF. The chain carries TRBV14 and TRBJ2-7. CDR1 and CDR2 from the germline V gene are SGHDN and FVKESK. The CDR3 is made up of 14 amino acids.